This TCR beta chain was observed in a study of vaccination and CD4 T cells after COVID-19. Study-wide context: Either a CEFX pool, an HIV-1 Nef pool, or no peptide was added to control cultures.

To note about this clonotype: The target antigen is unknown.

Once obtained from cultured CD4+ T cells, the DNA was sequenced using the Oncomine TCR Beta short-read assay. TCRdb independently ran MiXCR on the PCR reads; one entry per CDR3 protein. Among about 15,000 distinct CDR3 sequences, approximately 50% were seen once, and the ten largest hold 25% to 30%. Per the germline V gene, CDR1 is DFQATT and CDR2 is SNEGSKA (reference sequence). The CDR3 consists of 14 residues. The germline V and J ends were trimmed by 1 base and 1 base, with 10 bases remaining between them. Treatment noted: roughly 10-day PBMC culture with coronavirus spike peptide pools or control peptides (ViraFEST assay).

The source of this sequence is a human donor with COVID-19. The specimen was cultured CD4+ T cells from blood, collected after SARS-CoV-2 vaccination. The chain joins TRBV20-1 to TRBJ1-1; D unresolved. This CDR3 reads CSARAGGRNTEAFF. The CDR3 nucleotides read TGCAGTGCTAGAGCGGGTGGACGGAACACTGAAGCTTTCTTT.